Listed here are 21 T cell receptor beta chains from one sample, sequenced in a study of blood T cell repertoires in COVID-19 (dated by TCRdb to the early 2020s). Library prep was done by the immunoSEQ multiplex PCR assay. Not all clones reach the TCRdb copy of this immuneACCESS table, which keeps in-frame sequences only. Checked studies attribute under half of the gap to unresolved V genes and leave the rest unexplained. For this sample the table gives around 220,000 clones, of which more than 75% were detected only once. Clones ranked in the top ten supply about 4.8% of the sample. The specimen was peripheral blood. These receptors originate from a man in his forties or fifties with acute or convalescent COVID-19.

This rearrangement joins TRBV7-9 to TRBJ1-4, with 7 bases that match TRBD1. Germline CDR1 is SEHNR and CDR2 is FQNEAQ (reference sequence). CDR3 length: 14 amino acids. The trim removed 6 bases at V and 10 bases at J, leaving 11 bases unmatched. CDR3 nucleotide sequence: TGTGCCAGCAGTACAGGAACAGGGGAGCGAAAACTGTTTTTT. Translated, it gives CASSTGTGERKLFF.

This CDR3 reads CAWSQGVNQPQHF. Here the CDR3 DNA reads TGTGCCTGGAGTCAGGGTGTGAATCAGCCCCAGCATTTT. V gene TRBV30 combines with J gene TRBJ1-5; tentatively, D is TRBD1 (5 bases). CDR3 length: 13 amino acids. CDR1 is GTSNPN and CDR2 is SVGIG in the germline V gene (reference sequence). Trimming stripped 2 bases from V and 4 bases from J, with 9 bases between.

This rearrangement joins TRBV19 to TRBJ1-1; TRBD1 matches 9 bases. The CDR3 spans 16 residues. Germline lookup yields CDR1 LNHDA and CDR2 SQIVND (reference sequence). V shed 8 bases and J 5 bases; nucleotides not matched to a gene: 15. The CDR3, as DNA: TGTGCCAGTCGGAAAAACACAGGGGGCCGATATACTGAAGCTTTCTTT. Amino acid sequence: CASRKNTGGRYTEAFF.

The chain joins TRBV5-1 to TRBJ1-6; 12 bases line up with TRBD1. The CDR3 extends over 15 amino acids. The V gene end was trimmed by 4 bases and the J gene end by 9 bases; junction bases not matched to a gene: 5. The germline CDR1 and CDR2 sequences are SGHRS and YFSETQ. The DNA for the CDR3 is TGCGCCAGCAGCACGGGACAGGGGGCAAGTTCACCCCTCCACTTT. It encodes CASSTGQGASSPLHF.

The rearrangement uses TRBV7-9 and TRBJ1-2; 10 bases line up with TRBD1. This CDR3 is 14 amino acids long. J lost 3 bases, V lost 3 bases, and 1 base had no gene match. In germline, CDR1 is SEHNR, CDR2 FQNEAQ (reference sequence). CDR3 sequence (DNA): TGTGCCAGCAGCTTTGGGACAGGGGACTATGGCTACACCTTC. It yields the protein CASSFGTGDYGYTF.

In this sample, this clone turned up a few times. The DNA of the CDR3 is TGTGCCAGCAGTTTCTCCGGGACAGGGGTCGGAAACACCATATATTTT. Translating gives CASSFSGTGVGNTIYF. The rearrangement uses TRBV6-5 and TRBJ1-3; 10 bases agree with TRBD1. Germline V gene data show CDR1 as MNHEY and CDR2 as SVGAGI. CDR3 length: 16 amino acids. V gave up 4 bases and J gave up 4 bases; unmatched junction bases: 7.

The chain employs TRBV6-2 or TRBV6-3 and TRBJ1-2; TRBD1 might be the D (5 bases). V lost 6 bases, J lost 4 bases, and 24 bases lay in between. Germline V CDR1 and CDR2: MNHEY, SVGEGT. The CDR3 is 17 amino acids. The CDR3 loop is CASSRPGTSALVYGYTF. The CDR3 DNA follows: TGTGCCAGCAGCCGTCCCGGGACTTCAGCCCTAGTCTATGGCTACACCTTC.

This clone has only one observation. The V call is TRBV7-8, the J call TRBJ2-3, with TRBD2 identical over 9 bases. The CDR3 consists of 16 residues. Germline CDR1 is SGHVS and CDR2 is FQNEAQ. V trimming: 3 bases; J trimming: 2 bases; junction bases outside the gene matches: 6. CDR3 DNA sequence: TGTGCCAGCAGCTTCGGGGGACTAGCTTTCACAGATACGCAGTATTTT. Translating gives CASSFGGLAFTDTQYF. Full variable domain (rest looked up from reference TRBV7-8 and TRBJ2-3): GAGVSQSPRYKVAKRGQDVALRCDPISGHVSLFWYQQALGQGPEFLTYFQNEAQLDKSGLPSDRFFAERPEGSVSTLKIQRTQQEDSAVYLCASSFGGLAFTDTQYFGPGTRLTVL.

The chain has TRBV6-6 and TRBJ1-1, with 7 bases fitting TRBD1. The V gene end was trimmed by 2 bases and the J gene end by 10 bases; junction bases not matched to a gene: 7. The CDR3 contains 13 residues. The germline V gene has CDR1 MNHNY and CDR2 SVGAGI (reference sequence). Here the CDR3 reads CASSYPSTGAAFF. The CDR3 DNA reads TGTGCCAGCAGTTACCCTTCAACAGGGGCAGCTTTCTTT.

The gene calls are TRBV5-1 and TRBJ1-1; unclear D gene. The V gene lost 4 bases and the J gene lost 3 bases, with 10 bases spanning the gap. The CDR3 spans 13 residues. Germline CDR1 SGHRS, CDR2 YFSETQ. CDR3 region: CASSPEGYTEAFF. The DNA for the CDR3 is TGCGCCAGCAGCCCGGAGGGTTACACTGAAGCTTTCTTT.

The chain is built from TRBV5-1 and TRBJ1-2; tentative D call: TRBD1 (5 bases). CDR1 SGHRS and CDR2 YFSETQ come from the germline V gene. Trimming shortened V by 0 bases and J by 6 bases, and 18 bases separated the two germline ends. The CDR3 spans 16 residues. In nucleotides, the CDR3 is TGCGCCAGCAGCTTGGCTGTACGAGGACCCAGGGATGGCTACACCTTC. It specifies CASSLAVRGPRDGYTF. The whole variable domain, remainder taken from reference TRBV5-1 and TRBJ1-2, is KAGVTQTPRYLIKTRGQQVTLSCSPISGHRSVSWYQQTPGQGLQFLFEYFSETQRNKGNFPGRFSGRQFSNSRSEMNVSTLELGDSALYLCASSLAVRGPRDGYTFGSGTRLTVV.

The chain has TRBV5-8 and TRBJ2-5, with 8 bases matching TRBD1. CDR1 is SGHTS, CDR2 YDEGEE, per germline. The CDR3 is 15 residues long. J was trimmed by 7 bases and V by 1 base; bases with no gene match: 9. CDR3 residues: CASSLKTGDRGTQYF. The CDR3, as DNA: TGTGCCAGCAGCTTGAAGACAGGGGACCGGGGGACCCAGTACTTC.

The chain has TRBV29-1 and TRBJ2-1; D is perhaps TRBD1 (5 bases). This CDR3 contains 14 residues. The V and J ends lost 7 bases and 9 bases respectively, with 22 bases between them. Germline lookup yields CDR1 SQVTM and CDR2 ANQGSEA. The CDR3 loop is CSARDPLQSGEQFF. CDR3 DNA sequence: TGCAGCGCCAGGGATCCCCTACAATCCGGTGAGCAGTTCTTC.

V and J are TRBV30 and TRBJ1-1, with TRBD1 as a possible D gene (6 bases). The length of the CDR3 is 15 residues. Trimming cost V 2 bases and J 2 bases, with 15 bases left between them. The germline V gene encodes CDR1 GTSNPN and CDR2 SVGIG (reference sequence). The CDR3 here is CAWSRGSGFNTEAFF. The CDR3 DNA reads as TGTGCCTGGAGTAGGGGGTCAGGGTTCAACACTGAAGCTTTCTTT.

The chain combines TRBV2 with TRBJ1-2, with D maybe TRBD1 (5 bases). CDR1 is SNHLY and CDR2 is FYNNEI in the germline V gene. The CDR3 length is 13 residues. The V end was cut by 6 bases, the J end by 3 bases, with 11 bases between. CDR3 nucleotide sequence: TGTGCCAGCAGCCCGGACACTTACTATGGCTACACCTTC. This sequence encodes CASSPDTYYGYTF.

V is TRBV5-1 and J is TRBJ1-2; possible D gene TRBD1, 5 bases. The CDR3 sequence is 15 residues long. Germline V gene lookup returns CDR1 SGHRS and CDR2 YFSETQ. The ends were cut back, 1 base at V and 0 bases at J, with 10 bases in the middle. Here the CDR3 DNA reads TGCGCCAGCAGCTTGACGGGGGGAGCTAACTATGGCTACACCTTC. Its protein product is CASSLTGGANYGYTF.

The rearrangement links TRBV5-4 to TRBJ2-3; TRBD2 might be the D (6 bases). This CDR3 is built from 16 residues. Germline lookup yields CDR1 SGHNT and CDR2 YYREEE (reference sequence). The V and J ends lost 0 bases and 0 bases respectively, with 11 bases between them. In DNA, the CDR3 is TGTGCCAGCAGCTTGGGGCGGGGTCTTAGCACAGATACGCAGTATTTT. This gives the protein CASSLGRGLSTDTQYF.

V usage is TRBV11-1 and J usage is TRBJ2-5; 7 bases map to TRBD2. The CDR3 is 14 amino acids. The trim removed 6 bases at V and 5 bases at J, leaving 9 bases unmatched. Germline V gives CDR1 SGHAT, CDR2 FQDESV (reference sequence). The CDR3 coding sequence is TGTGCCAGCAGTCTCTCCGGGAGGACGGAGACCCAGTACTTC. Its translation: CASSLSGRTETQYF.

This clone appeared a single time. The rearrangement uses TRBV6-6 and TRBJ2-5; D gene uncertain. Trimming shortened V by 8 bases and J by 0 bases, and 13 bases separated the two germline ends. This CDR3 is built from 14 residues. The germline V gene encodes CDR1 MNHNY and CDR2 SVGAGI (reference sequence). CDR3: CASRREAYQETQYF. In DNA, the CDR3 is TGTGCCAGCCGGCGAGAGGCGTACCAAGAGACCCAGTACTTC.

A note on this clone: This may be a read error: a much more frequent sequence differs by one nucleotide. At the DNA level, this CDR3 is encoded by other sequences in the same sample as well. The rearrangement uses TRBV7-2 and TRBJ1-1; the D is unclear. Per germline, CDR1 SGHTA and CDR2 FQGNSA. The CDR3 covers 14 residues. With 1 base removed from V and 2 bases from J, the gap between germline ends came to 8 bases. Here the CDR3 reads CASSLEAGNTEAFF. The CDR3 region has the DNA TGTGCCAGCAGCTTAGAGGCAGGAAACACTGAAGCTTTCTTT.

The chain carries TRBV28 and TRBJ2-4, with D maybe TRBD2 (5 bases). Trimming pared 8 bases from V and 6 bases from J, leaving 20 bases between. This CDR3 contains 15 residues. From germline, CDR1 is MDHEN and CDR2 SYDVKM. The CDR3 DNA reads as TGTGCCAGCCATCCCGGGCGGGTGGGAATAAACATTCAGTACTTC. Residues: CASHPGRVGINIQYF. Based on the CDR3 plus reference TRBV28 and TRBJ2-4, the full variable domain is DVKVTQSSRYLVKRTGEKVFLECVQDMDHENMFWYRQDPGLGLRLIYFSYDVKMKEKGDIPEGYSVSREKKERFSLILESASTNQTSMYLCASHPGRVGINIQYFGAGTRLSVL.